This entry is about one T cell receptor beta chain. Its specific antigen is unknown. Base qualities are not provided; no much larger clone lies one nucleotide away. The data originate from a study of cytomegalovirus exposure and HLA in healthy donors listed by TCRdb under 2017. Regarding the study in general: An earlier analysis of 587 of the donors reported 276 Gb of sequence data and 95 million to 120 million unique TCR beta sequences obtained from around 180 million T cells. An early release covering roughly 640 HLA-typed donors comprised about 310 gigabases of sequencing data and roughly 86 million unique TCR sequences. The genetic ancestry cluster associated with self-reported Caucasian donors included around four fifths of the roughly 400 genotyped donors. The study was designed to test whether signatures of past pathogen exposure could be identified by cataloging public T cell receptors. The T cell repertoires of several hundred subjects were profiled by immunosequencing and related to cytomegalovirus serostatus. Besides the first cohort of approximately 670 subjects, a separate validation cohort made up of around 120 different subjects was used. The study combined high-throughput TCR immunosequencing, statistical association of individual TCRs with disease status, and machine learning to predict cytomegalovirus infection status. To study patterns of TCR occurrence, a later analysis re-analyzed previously published TCR beta repertoires from 500 to 850 donors and added high-resolution HLA genotyping. Rather than drawing on any new phenotypic data, the later analysis identified candidate immune exposures from TCR beta sequences and the way those sequences occurred across donors. To decide whether each TCR beta V gene segment behaved as functional or pseudogenic, an earlier analysis of some 580 of the donors relied on high-throughput TCR beta sequencing. Donor age, sex, ethnicity and CMV serostatus were collected together with the repertoire data. A later genetic analysis used genome-wide SNP genotypes for about 55% of the 666 donors, treating that subset as a discovery cohort. Every discovery cohort repertoire had been produced on one sequencing platform. Both class I and class II loci were covered by HLA typing, at four-digit resolution. The number of donors typed differed by locus, with about 629-640 for A, B, C, DRB1 and DQB1, around 520 for DQA1, 606 for DPA1, and 450 to 480 for DPB1. Four to six DR-DQ haplotypes were handled as single units for association and clustering, since linkage in the cohort was strong. Among roughly 400 genotyped donors of the cohort, an average of about 240,000 unique TCR beta nucleotide sequences were sequenced per donor, roughly 20% of them non-productive. Study-wide findings and limitations: A further reported finding was that TCR beta sequences accurately predicted the HLA-A and HLA-B alleles for most subjects in the first cohort. Most TCR sequences were observed very rarely across donors, whereas some public TCRs were present in many individuals. In a later analysis, most CMV-associated TCR beta chains were found to appear HLA-restricted, with HLA associations seemingly driven largely by CMV exposure. The presence/absence analyses assumed that sequencing depth was roughly uniform across donors, and that assumption may not be true. Because HLA typing was missing for some donors at each locus, association tests included only the typed subset. The classifier was reported to diagnose cytomegalovirus status with high specificity and sensitivity in both the original cohort and the validation cohort. A later analysis reported that several top co-occurrence clusters appeared linked to parvovirus B19, influenza, CMV and Epstein-Barr virus. A total of 164 TCR beta chains were listed by the study as associated with cytomegalovirus. This cohort had only TCR beta chains sequenced, and the lack of alpha or paired-chain data limited which features could be detected. Compared with equally common non-associated chains, HLA-associated TCR beta chains in a later analysis were more clonally expanded and had lower generation probabilities. At a false discovery rate of 0.05, a later analysis linked under 20,000 TCR beta sequences to specific HLA alleles. Broadly in line with IMGT annotations, most TCR beta V segments showed up in productive rearrangements about 90% or about 30% of the time in an earlier analysis of several hundred of the donors. A group of highly shared sequence variants was considered likely to be a technical artifact of the sequencing pipeline. The only immune exposure information available for the cohort was CMV serostatus. Assigning TCR associations to individual alleles was difficult when HLA alleles, especially DR and DQ, strongly co-occurred. In a later analysis, the rate of TCR association differed among HLA loci, with DRB1 alleles having the most associated TCRs and HLA-C alleles having the fewest. A later genetic analysis reported fewer N-insertions in productive TCRs among donors in an Asian-associated ancestry cluster than the roughly 700-donor mean. Some IMGT-functional V segments, including TRBV6-2 and TRBV6-3, could not be distinguished by the 87-base-pair reads and were therefore excluded. Approximately 16 rarely observed V segments, including chromosome 9 orphons, were excluded from the earlier analysis of just under 600 of the donors because counts were too low. According to the authors, the approach could potentially be generalized to other disease states and immunological phenotypes. Three of the identified cytomegalovirus-associated TCR beta chains were confirmed in vitro to be specific for cytomegalovirus antigens. An association between a missense DCLRE1C variant and V-gene and J-gene trimming of TCR beta chains was found in a later genetic analysis and replicated in an independent cohort. Correlated functional status among segregating V segments might be attributable to linkage disequilibrium, but an unknown experimental factor could not be ruled out.

Including the terminal cysteine and phenylalanine, the CDR3 comprises 19 residues. The entry retains the CDR3 DNA only, 57 bases that are in frame from base 1. Trimming leaves V shorter by 4 bases and J shorter by 0 bases, with the junction holding 15 bases beyond the gene matches. According to the germline V gene (reference sequence), CDR1 reads LNHDA and CDR2 reads SQIVND. In total, roughly 710 healthy bone marrow donors made up the cohort. At the time of sampling, every cohort member was nominally healthy, though immune exposures that went unrecorded were likely present. The donor was CMV seropositive and belonged to the group of 250 to 300 seropositive cohort members. Each donor provided a peripheral blood sample, and peripheral blood mononuclear cells were used for TCR beta sequencing. Genomic DNA extraction from the blood cell samples was performed with the Qiagen DNeasy Blood Extraction Kit.

Libraries came from the immunoSEQ multiplex PCR assay. For the multiplex PCR, a mixture combining 60 forward primers for TCR Vbeta segments and 13 reverse primers for TCR Jbeta segments was used. A multiplex PCR assay on genomic DNA amplified the CDR3 region of rearranged TCR beta genes. Amplified TCR beta libraries were sequenced as 87-base-pair reads on the Illumina HiSeq System. The original methods were these. A later analysis tallied tens of millions of unique TCR beta chains across the 640 or so repertoires, and about 12 million of those chains were shared by two or more donors. To remove PCR and sequencing errors, raw reads were error-corrected and collapsed into unique sequences using a nearest-neighbor algorithm that merged closely related sequences. To assign V, D and J gene segments, CDR3 sequences were aligned to IMGT reference sequences. For a sequence to be retained, a match of at least six nucleotides was required to both a V gene segment and a J gene segment. A rearrangement was called productive if the CDR3 had no stop codons and remained in frame with V and J, and every other rearrangement was called non-productive. Following IMGT convention, CDR3 was defined as the stretch from the second conserved V-encoded cysteine up to the conserved J-encoded phenylalanine. In an earlier analysis of just under 600 of the donors, sequences lacking an unambiguous match to a single V gene segment were excluded. An earlier analysis of fewer than 750 of the donors called V segments functional above 56.7% productive rearrangements and segregating when the between-donor standard deviation exceeded 5%. A statistical classification framework was built to diagnose cytomegalovirus status from the catalog of TCR beta chain sequences. A later analysis assigned V and J genes by comparing TCR nucleotide sequences with IMGT/GENE-DB human TR gene sequences. The TCRdist pipeline was used in a later analysis to assign CDR3 sequences and most-parsimonious VDJ recombination scenarios. In a later analysis, each TCR beta chain was defined by its CDR3 amino acid sequence together with its V-gene family, and reads lacking a unique V-gene family were excluded. To address suspected cross-contamination and a sequencing artifact, a later analysis removed 592 highly shared, low-generation-probability nucleotide sequences. A later analysis calculated a clonal expansion index for each public chain from normalized within-repertoire ranks of inferred template counts. In a later analysis, generation probabilities were computed using a VDJ recombination model fitted to out-of-frame rearrangements, and the results were checked against IGoR. In a later analysis, TCR-TCR, TCR-HLA and TCR-CMV co-occurrence was scored with hypergeometric tests, and a repertoire-size bias correction was applied to TCR pairs. False discovery rates were estimated in a later analysis by permuting HLA or CMV assignments 20 times. In a later analysis, co-occurring TCRs were grouped using DBSCAN, and TCRdist sequence similarity was added for clustering within HLA-allele-positive subsets. For co-occurrence clustering, repertoires with fewer than 30,000 or more than 120,000 public chains were excluded, along with several repertoires with anomalous nucleotide sharing. TCRdb retrieved this table from immuneACCESS and kept in-frame rearrangements only. Not all clones are present; in checked studies, unresolved V genes account for under half, and no reason is known for the remainder. V and J calls and clone size are as listed in that table; D and trimming were resolved from the DNA. The sample data list under 200,000 clones, and roughly 82% of these were observed just once. About 10% of the sample goes to the ten largest clones.

Rearrangement joined TRBV19 to TRBJ1-2; 9 central nucleotides agree with TRBD1. Sequenced material: PBMCs. This receptor was identified in a man in his forties or fifties in good health and CMV-seropositive. The DNA is as follows: TGTGCCAGTAGTACCCCTCTAATTGGACAGGGGCGTTCTAACTATGGCTACACCTTC. Protein translation: CASSTPLIGQGRSNYGYTF.